Below are 24 T cell receptor beta chains sequenced from a single sample in a study of T cells in Graves' hyperthyroidism and ophthalmopathy. Authors of the study amplified TCR beta CDR3 regions from RNA transcripts. TCR CDR3 regions were first amplified by RT-PCR with HTBI primers. TCRdb reanalysed the multiplex PCR reads using MiXCR and keeps one entry per CDR3 protein. The table records about 400,000 distinct CDR3 sequences, roughly 14% of them present only once. The sequenced material came from blood. These receptors were collected from a man younger than 30 with Graves' ophthalmopathy.

This clonotype has a count of ten or more. This chain links TRBV2 with TRBJ2-1, with TRBD1 as a possible D gene (6 bases). Trimming took 8 bases from V and 0 from J, leaving 20 bases between them. The CDR3 has 17 residues. Per germline, CDR1 SNHLY and CDR2 FYNNEI. The CDR3 reads CASLKIRTVSSYNEQFF. In DNA form, the CDR3 reads TGTGCCAGCCTTAAAATCCGGACAGTTAGCTCCTACAATGAGCAGTTCTTC.

On this clonotype itself: A single base separates this from a much larger clone, so it may be a read error. The chain carries TRBV27 and TRBJ2-5; weak D call: TRBD2 (5 bases). This CDR3 is built from 14 residues. Germline CDR1 and CDR2: MNHEY and SMNVEV (reference sequence). V was shortened by 1 base and J by 7 bases, with 13 bases between the two germline ends. CDR3 in DNA: TGTGCCAGCAGTTTATATGGTCGGGAAGGGACCCAGTACTTC. Translation gives CASSLYGREGTQYF.

This clonotype has ten or more counts. The CDR3 sequence: CSARPTSGSLHEQYF. The CDR3 region has the DNA TGCAGTGCTAGACCGACTAGCGGGAGTCTGCACGAGCAGTACTTC. This sequence joins TRBV20-1 and TRBJ2-7, with 12 bases matching TRBD2. Germline CDR1 and CDR2: DFQATT and SNEGSKA (reference sequence). The CDR3 loop spans 15 amino acids. The junction had 7 bases not matched to a gene; V was cut back by 2 bases and J by 5 bases.

J is TRBJ2-7 and V is TRBV4-1; D remains unclear. The CDR3 contains 15 residues. The V gene lost 0 bases and the J gene lost 4 bases, with 13 bases spanning the gap. CDR1 and CDR2 (germline): MGHRA, YSYEKL. In DNA, the CDR3 is TGCGCCAGCAGCCAAGAGTTCTCTGGCAGGTACGAGCAGTACTTC. Translation: CASSQEFSGRYEQYF.

The genes are TRBV7-9 and TRBJ2-3; unclear D gene. The CDR3 is 15 amino acids. The germline gives CDR1 SEHNR, CDR2 FQNEAQ (reference sequence). V was cut by 0 bases and J by 2 bases, with 9 bases left in between. The CDR3 DNA reads TGTGCCAGCAGCTTAGCGGCATTGGACACAGATACGCAGTATTTT. Its translation: CASSLAALDTDTQYF.

This clonotype was seen repeatedly, ten times or more. V gene TRBV2 combines with J gene TRBJ1-2; the D is unclear. V was trimmed by 8 bases and J by 6 bases, leaving 16 bases between them. The germline V gene encodes CDR1 SNHLY and CDR2 FYNNEI. This CDR3 spans 13 amino acids. The CDR3 DNA reads TGTGCCAGCCCTAACGAAGGTGACGATGGCTACACCTTC. It yields the protein CASPNEGDDGYTF.

The chain recombines TRBV5-6 with TRBJ1-1; TRBD1 might be the D (5 bases). V gave up 3 bases and J gave up 2 bases, with 11 bases separating them. Germline V lookup: CDR1 SGHDT, CDR2 YYEEEE. The CDR3 length is 14 residues. CDR3 DNA sequence: TGTGCCAGCAGCTCCGGGACGTCTAACACTGAAGCTTTCTTT. It yields the protein CASSSGTSNTEAFF.

This clonotype was counted ten times or more. The chain uses TRBV27 and TRBJ2-7; 13 bases line up with TRBD2. The trim removed 4 bases at V and 5 bases at J, leaving 8 bases unmatched. The CDR3 is made up of 16 amino acids. Germline V gene sequence: CDR1 MNHEY, CDR2 SMNVEV (reference sequence). CDR3 region: CASSSRLAGGGNEQYF. CDR3 DNA sequence: TGTGCCAGCAGTTCACGACTAGCGGGGGGCGGAAACGAGCAGTACTTC.

This clonotype was picked up many times. CDR3 in amino acids: CASSLRTSGGGPQYF. CDR3 DNA: TGTGCCAGCAGCTTACGGACTAGCGGGGGTGGGCCCCAGTACTTC. The chain employs TRBV11-2 and TRBJ2-5; 13 positions match TRBD2. The V gene's germline CDR1 is SGHAT and CDR2 FQNNGV. The V gene end was trimmed by 2 bases and the J gene end by 9 bases; junction bases not matched to a gene: 6. This CDR3 contains 15 residues.

CDR3 region: CASSLTGWGDNTEAFF. CDR3 nucleotides: TGTGCCAGCAGCTTGACAGGGTGGGGTGATAACACTGAAGCTTTCTTT. The chain combines TRBV5-6 with TRBJ1-1, with TRBD1 as a possible D gene (6 bases). CDR3 length equals 16 residues. V lost 1 base and J lost 2, with 15 bases in between. Looked up from germline, CDR1 is SGHDT and CDR2 is YYEEEE.

J is TRBJ2-7 and V is TRBV10-2, with TRBD1 matching 9 bases. The CDR3 length is 16 residues. With V trimmed by 3 bases and J by 4 bases, 10 bases remained unmatched. The germline V gene has CDR1 WSHSY and CDR2 SAAADI. The CDR3 DNA reads as TGCGCCAGCAGTGACCGTACCGGGACAGGGACTTACGAGCAGTACTTC. Amino acid sequence: CASSDRTGTGTYEQYF.

This clonotype was counted a few times. The chain uses TRBV24-1 and TRBJ2-1; tentatively, D is TRBD1 or TRBD2 (5 bases each). In germline, CDR1 is KGHDR, CDR2 SFDVKD. This CDR3 region has 15 residues. V was clipped by 1 base and J by 5 bases, with 11 bases between them. CDR3 coding DNA: TGTGCCACCAGTGATTTTAGGGACGCCAACAATGAGCAGTTCTTC. Protein: CATSDFRDANNEQFF.

At least ten counts were recorded for this clonotype. V usage is TRBV12-3 or TRBV12-4 and J usage is TRBJ2-7; D perhaps matches TRBD2 (6 bases). There are 13 residues in the CDR3. V lost 4 bases to trimming and J lost 6 bases, with 13 bases between them. This CDR3 reads CASSSGLRGEQYF. For the CDR3, the DNA is TGTGCCAGCAGTTCGGGGCTGCGGGGCGAGCAGTACTTC.

This clonotype was seen a handful of times. The rearrangement uses TRBV13 and TRBJ2-5, with 11 bases matching TRBD2. With 5 bases clipped from V and 6 bases from J, the junction kept 8 bases outside the gene matches. Germline CDR1 is PRHDT and CDR2 is FYEKMQ (reference sequence). The CDR3 is 15 amino acids. CDR3 nucleotides: TGTGCCAGCAGCGTTAGCGGGGGGGCCGGAAAGACCCAGTACTTC. The encoded protein is CASSVSGGAGKTQYF.

The V gene is TRBV30, the J gene TRBJ1-2; unclear D gene. CDR1 and CDR2 from the germline V gene are GTSNPN and SVGIG (reference sequence). V was pared by 0 bases and J by 3 bases, with 11 bases between. CDR3 length: 14 residues. The CDR3 DNA sequence: TGTGCCTGGAGTGTACTCGGGGTTTACTATGGCTACACCTTC. Translation: CAWSVLGVYYGYTF.

This clonotype was counted many times. The chain employs TRBV2 and TRBJ2-2; D ambiguous. The CDR3 loop spans 11 amino acids. Trimming left V 8 bases short and J 3 bases short, with 4 bases between. Germline V lookup: CDR1 SNHLY, CDR2 FYNNEI. CDR3 residues: CASLYTGELFF. Here the CDR3 DNA reads TGTGCCAGCCTTTACACCGGGGAGCTGTTTTTT. The entire variable domain, with the rest obtained from reference TRBV2 and TRBJ2-2, is as follows: EPEVTQTPSHQVTQMGQEVILRCVPISNHLYFYWYRQILGQKVEFLVSFYNNEISEKSEIFDDQFSVERPDGSNFTLKIRSTKLEDSAMYFCASLYTGELFFGEGSRLTVL.

In its sample, this clonotype was seen many times. The chain recombines TRBV15 with TRBJ2-7, with a weak D call TRBD2 (5 bases). V gave up 1 base and J gave up 1 base, with 8 bases separating them. CDR1 and CDR2 (germline): LNHNV, YYDKDF (reference sequence). The CDR3 totals 14 residues. The CDR3 coding sequence is TGTGCCACCAGCAGAGTCAAGCGGTCCTACGAGCAGTACTTC. This encodes CATSRVKRSYEQYF.

At least ten counts were recorded for this clonotype. The chain has TRBV11-2 and TRBJ2-5, with unresolved D. Germline CDR1 SGHAT, CDR2 FQNNGV. Trimming left V 0 bases short and J 2 bases short, with 7 bases between. This CDR3 has 14 residues. The CDR3 loop reads CASSLDLWQETQYF. The CDR3 DNA sequence: TGTGCCAGCAGCTTAGATTTGTGGCAAGAGACCCAGTACTTC.

The V call is TRBV4-1, the J call TRBJ2-4, with D possibly being TRBD2 (5 bases). In germline, CDR1 is MGHRA, CDR2 YSYEKL. V lost 2 bases and J lost 0, with 11 bases in between. The CDR3 extends over 16 amino acids. CDR3 loop: CASSQRPGLAKNIQYF. CDR3 nucleotides: TGCGCCAGCAGCCAACGCCCAGGACTAGCCAAAAACATTCAGTACTTC.

The rearrangement joins TRBV27 to TRBJ2-1; D not resolved. Trimming pared 0 bases from V and 10 bases from J, leaving 7 bases between. Germline CDR1 and CDR2: MNHEY and SMNVEV (reference sequence). The CDR3 has 12 amino acids. CDR3 DNA: TGTGCCAGCAGTTTATCGGGAATGGAGCAGTTCTTC. Encoded protein: CASSLSGMEQFF.

In this sample, this clonotype turned up many times. The chain carries TRBV2 and TRBJ1-6; D is ambiguous. This CDR3 comprises 13 residues. The V and J ends lost 4 bases and 7 bases respectively, with 8 bases between them. The germline V gene encodes CDR1 SNHLY and CDR2 FYNNEI. In DNA, the CDR3 is TGTGCCAGCAGTGTTTCATTCAATTCACCCCTCCACTTT. This translates into CASSVSFNSPLHF.

This clonotype was picked up a small number of times. The chain recombines TRBV4-1 with TRBJ1-3; D is unclear. The V and J ends lost 0 bases and 1 base respectively, with 13 bases between them. The CDR3 is 17 residues long. Germline CDR1 is MGHRA and CDR2 is YSYEKL. The CDR3: CASSQEAGWGSGNTIYF. CDR3 nucleotide sequence: TGCGCCAGCAGCCAAGAGGCTGGCTGGGGTTCTGGAAACACCATATATTTT.

Concerning this clonotype itself: One junction end disagrees with the germline gene, perhaps due to a read error. The gene calls are TRBV4-2 and TRBJ2-7; TRBD1 might be the D (5 bases). Germline V gene lookup returns CDR1 LGHNA and CDR2 YNFKEQ. The CDR3 runs to 14 residues. In DNA form, the CDR3 reads TGTGCCAGCAGCCAAGAAGTGGGGCCATACGAGCTGTACTTC. It encodes CASSQEVGPYELYF.

In this sample, this clonotype turned up a few times. The V call is TRBV15, the J call TRBJ1-4, with unresolved D. The CDR3 has 14 amino acids. With 1 base removed from V and 5 bases from J, the gap between germline ends came to 8 bases. Germline CDR1 and CDR2: LNHNV and YYDKDF (reference sequence). As DNA, the CDR3 is TGTGCCACCAGCAGAGTGGCGGTAAATGAAAAACTGTTTTTT. Protein sequence: CATSRVAVNEKLFF.